The 18 T cell receptor beta chains below were found in one sample sequenced in a study of CD8+CD57+ T cells in acquired aplastic anemia. Genomic DNA provided the template from which TCR beta VDJ and CDR3 profiles were obtained. Each CDR3 protein gets one entry after TCRdb re-called the reads with MiXCR. This sample yields hundreds of thousands of distinct CDR3 sequences, of which approximately 57% are seen a single time; around 1.3% belongs to the top ten. Only patients with CD8+CD57+ cell expansion on flow cytometry were chosen for sequencing. The sequenced sample consisted of sorted CD4+, CD8+, or CD8+CD57+ T cells (not recorded which) from PBMCs. The receptors here all came from a human donor with aplastic anemia.

The chain employs TRBV25-1 and TRBJ2-1; possible D gene TRBD2, 6 bases. The CDR3 spans 17 residues. V lost 1 base and J 3 bases, leaving 16 bases between the germline ends. Germline V gene lookup returns CDR1 MGHDK and CDR2 SYGVNS. The CDR3 coding sequence is TGTGCCAGCAGTGAATTTTACAAGACTAGTGACTACAATGAGCAGTTCTTC. Its translation: CASSEFYKTSDYNEQFF.

V gene TRBV2 combines with J gene TRBJ1-3; D is undetermined. The germline V gene encodes CDR1 SNHLY and CDR2 FYNNEI. This CDR3 spans 15 amino acids. V lost 2 bases, J lost 2 bases, and 10 bases lay in between. CDR3 region: CASSEWTGAGNTIYF. DNA for the CDR3: TGTGCCAGCAGTGAATGGACGGGTGCTGGAAACACCATATATTTT.

The rearrangement links TRBV12-3 or TRBV12-4 to TRBJ1-5; D not certain. CDR3 size: 13 residues. V lost 5 bases to trimming and J lost 6 bases, with 11 bases between them. In DNA, the CDR3 is TGTGCCAGCAGTAGGATCCAGGTTCAGCCCCAGCATTTT. Translating it yields CASSRIQVQPQHF.

The gene calls are TRBV20-1 and TRBJ1-4; 10 bases line up with TRBD1. This CDR3 has 14 amino acids. V lost 3 bases to trimming and J lost 7 bases; unmatched junction nucleotides: 5. CDR1 is DFQATT and CDR2 is SNEGSKA in the germline V gene (reference sequence). In DNA, the CDR3 is TGCAGTGCTAGGGGGGACAGGGGAGGTGAAAAACTGTTTTTT. This sequence encodes CSARGDRGGEKLFF.

The table lists this clonotype with a few counts. This chain joins TRBV19 and TRBJ2-7; 8 nucleotides align to TRBD2. Losses at the gene ends were 3 bases for V and 6 bases for J; bases not matched to a gene: 7. The CDR3 length is 14 residues. Germline V gene data show CDR1 as LNHDA and CDR2 as SQIVND (reference sequence). CDR3 protein: CASSIGGGAREQYF. The DNA of the CDR3 is TGTGCCAGTAGTATCGGGGGGGGTGCTCGCGAGCAGTACTTC.

The sample holds many counts of this clonotype. The CDR3: CASSVVRGGYTF. The DNA of the CDR3 is TGTGCCAGCAGTGTAGTCAGGGGGGGCTACACCTTC. The chain carries TRBV2 and TRBJ1-2; TRBD1 aligns across 7 bases. The CDR3 is made up of 12 amino acids. V shed 4 bases and J 8 bases; nucleotides not matched to a gene: 4. Germline-derived CDR1 and CDR2 are SNHLY and FYNNEI.

Comments on this clonotype: A junction end diverges from the germline sequence, so it may reflect a read error. J is TRBJ2-2 and V is TRBV6-9; possibly TRBD2 for D (6 bases). The CDR3 length is 14 residues. Per the germline V gene, CDR1 is MNHGY and CDR2 is SVAAGI. The CDR3 DNA follows: TGTGCCAGCAGTGAATACGGGGAAGGCGGGGAGCCGTTTTTT. Translated: CASSEYGEGGEPFF.

The chain couples TRBV20-1 to TRBJ1-2; D gene ambiguous. The V and J ends lost 0 bases and 6 bases respectively, with 14 bases between them. The CDR3 is 14 amino acids. Per germline, CDR1 DFQATT and CDR2 SNEGSKA (reference sequence). CDR3 DNA sequence: TGCAGTGCTAGAGACAGCCATACCAGCGATGGCTACACCTTC. Translating gives CSARDSHTSDGYTF.

The chain couples TRBV9 to TRBJ1-6; 8 bases line up with TRBD1. V lost 0 bases to trimming and J lost 6 bases; unmatched junction nucleotides: 5. Germline V gene lookup returns CDR1 SGDLS and CDR2 YYNGEE. The CDR3 has 16 amino acids. The CDR3 region has the DNA TGTGCCAGCAGCGTAGGGACAGGGCGGGGTAATTCACCCCTCCACTTT. Protein sequence: CASSVGTGRGNSPLHF.

The chain recombines TRBV7-3 with TRBJ2-7; 9 nucleotides align to TRBD1. The assigned J gene may be wrong: the sequence end matches TRBJ2-5 better. Germline V gene data show CDR1 as SGHTA and CDR2 as FQGTGA. The CDR3 has 14 residues. CDR3 bases: TGTGCCAGCCAGGAGGGGACAGGGAAAGAGACCCAGTACTTC. Its protein product is CASQEGTGKETQYF.

The genes are TRBV9 and TRBJ1-6; D gene ambiguous. Germline V CDR1 and CDR2: SGDLS, YYNGEE. This CDR3 is 13 amino acids long. The ends were cut back, 4 bases at V and 8 bases at J, with 10 bases in the middle. The CDR3 region has the DNA TGTGCCAGCAGCTCAGGAAAGGATTCACCCCTCCACTTT. It is translated as CASSSGKDSPLHF.

This chain joins TRBV6-1 and TRBJ1-5; perhaps TRBD1 as D (5 bases). Germline lookup yields CDR1 MNHNS and CDR2 SASEGT. V dropped 3 bases and J dropped 1 base, with 7 bases sitting between them. The CDR3 consists of 14 residues. In DNA, the CDR3 is TGTGCCAGCAGTGAGGGGGGAAGCAATCAGCCCCAGCATTTT. Its translation is CASSEGGSNQPQHF.

The rearrangement links TRBV5-1 to TRBJ1-6, with 7 bases matching TRBD1. V gave up 2 bases and J gave up 8 bases; unmatched junction bases: 10. The CDR3 totals 16 residues. Germline-derived CDR1 and CDR2 are SGHRS and YFSETQ. The CDR3, as DNA: TGCGCCAGCAGCTTACAGGGACAGCGCCAGGATTCACCCCTCCACTTT. Translating it yields CASSLQGQRQDSPLHF.

This clonotype came up many times. The chain links TRBV20-1 to TRBJ2-1, with TRBD2 identical over 11 bases. The ends lost 3 bases at V and 4 bases at J; junction bases unmatched: 8. CDR1 is DFQATT and CDR2 is SNEGSKA in the germline V gene (reference sequence). This CDR3 contains 16 residues. CDR3 in amino acids: CSASPLLAGDYNEQFF. DNA for the CDR3: TGCAGTGCTAGTCCACTACTAGCGGGGGATTACAATGAGCAGTTCTTC.

The chain employs TRBV12-3 or TRBV12-4 and TRBJ2-7; the D call may be TRBD1 or TRBD2 (5 bases each). The CDR3 has 15 residues. V gave up 4 bases and J gave up 3 bases, with 16 bases separating them. The CDR3 loop is CASSSGTFPLYEQYF. The CDR3 DNA follows: TGTGCCAGCAGTTCCGGGACCTTCCCTCTCTACGAGCAGTACTTC.

This clonotype has a count of ten or more. The V call is TRBV5-6, the J call TRBJ2-5, with D possibly matching TRBD2 (5 bases). There are 14 residues in the CDR3. The germline V and J ends were trimmed by 5 bases and 0 bases, with 11 bases remaining between them. Germline assignment: CDR1 SGHDT and CDR2 YYEEEE. The CDR3 bases are TGTGCCAGCAGTCCCGGACTTCACCAAGAGACCCAGTACTTC. Its protein product is CASSPGLHQETQYF.

This clonotype has at least ten counts. The chain links TRBV19 to TRBJ2-2, with D perhaps being TRBD1 or TRBD2 (5 bases each). Germline V lookup: CDR1 LNHDA, CDR2 SQIVND (reference sequence). V was clipped by 6 bases and J by 0 bases, with 8 bases between them. The CDR3 contains 14 residues. CDR3 protein: CASRTGPNTGELFF. The CDR3 bases are TGTGCCAGTAGAACGGGGCCGAACACCGGGGAGCTGTTTTTT. The whole variable domain, remainder taken from reference TRBV19 and TRBJ2-2, is DGGITQSPKYLFRKEGQNVTLSCEQNLNHDAMYWYRQDPGQGLRLIYYSQIVNDFQKGDIAEGYSVSREKKESFPLTVTSAQKNPTAFYLCASRTGPNTGELFFGEGSRLTVL.

This clonotype showed up many times. The chain recombines TRBV6-6 with TRBJ2-6; TRBD1 is a possible D gene (5 bases). Deletions cut 5 bases from V and 0 bases from J, with 11 bases between. There are 16 residues in the CDR3. Germline loops: CDR1 MNHNY, CDR2 SVGAGI (reference sequence). DNA of the CDR3: TGTGCCAGCAGTCGGTCCCAGGGCTCTGGGGCCAACGTCCTGACTTTC. Its protein is CASSRSQGSGANVLTF.